The T cell receptor beta chain described here comes from a study of blood T cell repertoires in COVID-19. Study background: T cells, B-cell-depleted T cells, or PBMCs supplied cDNA or gDNA.

Participants, about 18 to 90 years old, spanned 24 US areas. Grouping used clinical history reported by participants in a survey and questionnaire. With 1 base removed from V and 5 bases from J, the gap between germline ends came to 9 bases. The CDR3 is 14 amino acids. Germline CDR1 is SGHTA and CDR2 is FQGTGA. Authors' data handling: Amplification from reference gene primers served as the basis for estimated nucleated cell counts. Clones were read by immunoSEQ multiplex PCR, and TCRdb kept only the in-frame ones, dropping some. V, J and clone size reflect that table, while D and trimming were determined from the DNA. The sample records more than 350,000 clones, 70% to 90% being singletons.

This chain joins TRBV7-3 and TRBJ2-4; D perhaps matches TRBD1 (6 bases). The receptor comes from a woman aged 18-29 years who had been exposed to COVID-19. Sequenced material: PBMCs or T cells enriched from blood (not recorded which). CDR3 loop: CASSLIPGENIQYF. Written as DNA, the CDR3 is TGTGCCAGCAGCTTAATTCCAGGGGAAAACATTCAGTACTTC. The full variable domain, with the rest looked up from reference TRBV7-3 and TRBJ2-4, is GAGVSQTPSNKVTEKGKYVELRCDPISGHTALYWYRQSLGQGPEFLIYFQGTGAADDSGLPNDRFFAVRPEGSVSTLKIQRTERGDSAVYLCASSLIPGENIQYFGAGTRLSVL.